The 17 T cell receptor beta chains below all came from one sample that was sequenced in a study of shared clonotypes between healthy human individuals. TCRdb's table, derived via immunoSEQ multiplex PCR, lists solely in-frame clones and lacks some. This table holds around 2,000,000 clones, about 94% found once. Naive CD8 cells, CD45RO-negative and positively selected for CCR7, excluded terminally differentiated effector memory CD45RA+ cells. The source material was naive CD8+ T cells sorted from blood. The receptors were sampled from a man in his late teens or twenties in good health.

The rearrangement links TRBV5-5 to TRBJ2-7; D is undetermined. The CDR3 has 13 residues. Germline CDR1 and CDR2: SGHKS and YYEKEE (reference sequence). The germline V and J ends were trimmed by 1 base and 3 bases, with 8 bases remaining between them. CDR3 bases: TGTGCCAGCAGCTTGCCTCAGCGCTACGAGCAGTACTTC. It specifies CASSLPQRYEQYF.

The chain links TRBV6-6 to TRBJ2-3; 7 nucleotides line up with TRBD2. After removal of 5 bases from V and 2 bases from J, the junction contained 4 bases not matched to a gene. The CDR3 has 14 residues. CDR1 and CDR2 (germline): MNHNY, SVGAGI (reference sequence). CDR3 in DNA: TGTGCCAGCAGTGGTCTAGCGGACACAGATACGCAGTATTTT. Its protein is CASSGLADTDTQYF.

CDR3 coding DNA: TGTGCCAGCAGTTACGGTTCGAGTCAAGAGACCCAGTACTTC. It encodes CASSYGSSQETQYF. The V and J genes are TRBV6-6 and TRBJ2-5, with D uncertain. This CDR3 has 14 residues. The V and J ends lost 2 bases and 2 bases respectively, with 9 bases between them. Germline V CDR1 and CDR2: MNHNY, SVGAGI (reference sequence).

This clone came up once. The chain joins TRBV2 to TRBJ2-7, with a tentative D call TRBD2 (6 bases). With 6 bases removed from V and 2 bases from J, the gap between germline ends came to 14 bases. The germline V gene encodes CDR1 SNHLY and CDR2 FYNNEI. This CDR3 region has 14 residues. CDR3 amino acids: CASREGHVPYEQYF. CDR3 DNA sequence: TGTGCCAGCAGGGAGGGCCACGTTCCCTACGAGCAGTACTTC.

The chain uses TRBV28 and TRBJ2-3; D gene uncertain. The germline V and J ends were trimmed by 4 bases and 6 bases, with 11 bases remaining between them. The CDR3 totals 13 residues. The germline V gene has CDR1 MDHEN and CDR2 SYDVKM. DNA for the CDR3: TGTGCCAGCAGTTCATACAGATCTGATACGCAGTATTTT. Translated, it gives CASSSYRSDTQYF.

The rearrangement joins TRBV4-1 to TRBJ1-1; D call uncertain. Trimming took off 5 bases at V and 4 bases at J, with 20 bases between the two ends. CDR1 and CDR2 from the germline V gene are MGHRA and YSYEKL. CDR3 length equals 16 residues. The CDR3 sequence: CASSTGGPGLSTEAFF. Written as DNA, the CDR3 is TGCGCCAGCAGCACGGGCGGGCCGGGATTGAGCACTGAAGCTTTCTTT.

The rearrangement joins TRBV6-6 to TRBJ2-2; D is perhaps TRBD2 (6 bases). V was trimmed by 6 bases and J by 5 bases, leaving 16 bases between them. CDR1 is MNHNY and CDR2 is SVGAGI in the germline V gene (reference sequence). The CDR3 extends over 15 amino acids. DNA of the CDR3: TGTGCCAGCAGCCCGGCGGGGTATGGTACCGGGGAGCTGTTTTTT. Protein: CASSPAGYGTGELFF.

Turning to this clone: Other nucleotide sequences from this sample produce the same CDR3. V is TRBV4-1 and J is TRBJ2-3; D uncertain. The ends were cut back, 0 bases at V and 4 bases at J, with 2 bases in the middle. Germline V gives CDR1 MGHRA, CDR2 YSYEKL. CDR3 length: 12 residues. DNA for the CDR3: TGCGCCAGCAGCCAAGAGTCAGATACGCAGTATTTT. Its translation is CASSQESDTQYF.

The chain couples TRBV19 to TRBJ1-1; the D is unclear. Germline V gene sequence: CDR1 LNHDA, CDR2 SQIVND (reference sequence). The CDR3 is 14 amino acids. V lost 3 bases and J lost 3, with 11 bases in between. The CDR3 loop is CASSIREWDTEAFF. CDR3 nucleotide sequence: TGTGCCAGTAGTATTCGGGAATGGGACACTGAAGCTTTCTTT.

CDR3 sequence: CASSLRTEFTYEQYF. The CDR3 bases are TGTGCCAGCAGCCTTAGGACGGAATTTACCTACGAGCAGTACTTC. V gene TRBV5-6 combines with J gene TRBJ2-7; D not certain. Germline V gene data show CDR1 as SGHDT and CDR2 as YYEEEE. The CDR3 extends over 15 amino acids. Trimming took off 4 bases at V and 2 bases at J, with 16 bases between the two ends.

With respect to this clone: The sample contains more than one DNA sequence encoding this CDR3. The rearrangement links TRBV27 to TRBJ2-1, with D unresolved. This CDR3 comprises 13 residues. The V gene's germline CDR1 is MNHEY and CDR2 SMNVEV (reference sequence). V lost 6 bases to trimming and J lost 3 bases, with 9 bases between them. CDR3 nucleotide sequence: TGTGCCAGCAGCCTCCGACACTACAATGAGCAGTTCTTC. Translated, it gives CASSLRHYNEQFF.

CDR3 amino acids: CASSPFRGGSYNSPLHF. The CDR3 nucleotides are TGTGCCAGCAGTCCTTTCCGAGGGGGCTCCTATAATTCACCCCTCCACTTT. The V gene is TRBV28, the J gene TRBJ1-6, with D perhaps TRBD1 (6 bases). CDR3 length: 17 amino acids. The ends were cut back, 5 bases at V and 0 bases at J, with 14 bases in the middle. Germline loops: CDR1 MDHEN, CDR2 SYDVKM.

CDR3 region: CASSDTGTAFTEAFF. The CDR3, as DNA: TGTGCCAGCAGTGATACCGGGACAGCATTCACTGAAGCTTTCTTT. This rearrangement joins TRBV25-1 to TRBJ1-1, with 7 bases lining up with TRBD1. V gave up 3 bases and J gave up 4 bases; unmatched junction bases: 8. From germline, CDR1 is MGHDK and CDR2 SYGVNS. This CDR3 region has 15 residues.

This sequence joins TRBV27 and TRBJ2-1; 10 nucleotides align to TRBD2. The germline gives CDR1 MNHEY, CDR2 SMNVEV (reference sequence). The length of the CDR3 is 16 residues. J lost 8 bases, V lost 2 bases, and 9 bases had no gene match. CDR3 in amino acids: CASSLVGSGGTDEQFF. CDR3 coding DNA: TGTGCCAGCAGTTTAGTCGGTAGCGGGGGGACGGATGAGCAGTTCTTC.

The chain has TRBV28 and TRBJ1-5; possible D gene TRBD1, 6 bases. Germline assignment: CDR1 MDHEN and CDR2 SYDVKM. CDR3 size: 15 residues. V was shortened by 7 bases and J by 1 base, with 14 bases between the two germline ends. CDR3 bases: TGTGCCAGCACCTTGGGGGGCACGAGCAATCAGCCCCAGCATTTT. It encodes CASTLGGTSNQPQHF.

This sequence joins TRBV30 and TRBJ1-1, with unresolved D. CDR1 is GTSNPN, CDR2 SVGIG, per germline (reference sequence). The CDR3 sequence is 14 residues long. V lost 4 bases and J lost 0, with 12 bases in between. CDR3 bases: TGTGCCTGGACCCGAGGGCCCCTGAACACTGAAGCTTTCTTT. The encoded protein is CAWTRGPLNTEAFF.

V and J are TRBV10-2 and TRBJ2-7, with no clear D. Germline CDR1 and CDR2: WSHSY and SAAADI. V lost 0 bases, J lost 3 bases, and 6 bases lay in between. The CDR3 has 13 residues. DNA for the CDR3: TGCGCCAGCAGTGAGTCGAGTCTCTACGAGCAGTACTTC. Translated, it gives CASSESSLYEQYF.